This T cell receptor (beta chain) stems from a study of chemoradiotherapy in HPV16-positive cancers. Over chemoradiotherapy, repertoires were sampled more than once. This clone has more than one count but fewer than ten. The antigen is undetermined. Study conclusions and caveats: Candidate HPV-specific clones and E7-related TCR motifs grew in tumor during treatment. Functional assays defining HPV-specific T cells used only a couple of HPV16-positive patients. Better recurrence-free survival went with HPV-responsive T-cell expansion in HPV16-positive patients.

Measured with immunoSEQ multiplex PCR; TCRdb has only the in-frame clones, and not every one. This table holds approximately 3,000 clones, around 80% found once. The source material was tumor tissue, sampled from a patient who underwent chemoradiotherapy. The TCR was taken from a human donor with HPV-associated anogenital cancer.

CDR3 in DNA: TGTGCCTGGAGTGAGGACGGATACACTGAAGCTTTCTTT. Translation: CAWSEDGYTEAFF. The gene calls are TRBV30 and TRBJ1-1; D remains ambiguous. CDR1 GTSNPN and CDR2 SVGIG come from the germline V gene (reference sequence). Trimming left V 1 base short and J 3 bases short, with 9 bases between. The CDR3 consists of 13 residues.